This entry features one T cell receptor beta chain sequence. The data were produced by immunoSEQ multiplex PCR, yet TCRdb's version contains in-frame clones alone and is incomplete. The sample holds about 150,000 clones, about nine tenths seen once. The data belong to a study of T cell responses to AZD1222 COVID-19 vaccine. Trimming removed 6 bases from V and 5 bases from J, with 19 bases in between. The length of the CDR3 is 15 residues. The germline gives CDR1 SGHVS, CDR2 FNYEAQ. This sequence originates from an adult who had recovered from COVID-19. The chain is built from TRBV7-6 and TRBJ2-5; D unclear. The sequenced sample was peripheral blood, obtained after recovery from COVID-19. For the CDR3, the DNA is TGTGCCAGCAGATCCCCCACGGGTCTGGGGGAGACCCAGTACTTC. Translated, it gives CASRSPTGLGETQYF. The entire variable domain, with the rest obtained from reference TRBV7-6 and TRBJ2-5, is as follows: GAGVSQSPRYKVTKRGQDVALRCDPISGHVSLYWYRQALGQGPEFLTYFNYEAQQDKSGLPNDRFSAERPEGSISTLTIQRTEQRDSAMYRCASRSPTGLGETQYFGPGTRLLVL.